One and the same sample provided the 6 T cell receptor beta chains below, sequenced in a study of T cell clonality in common variable immunodeficiency. The assay was immunoSEQ multiplex PCR, and TCRdb's table has in-frame clones only and misses some. This sample comprises 40,000 to 65,000 clones, none seen once only. Source material: peripheral blood mononuclear cells. These receptors came from a person between 18 and 69 years old in good health.

This clone was observed many times. The read ends 3 residues before the CDR3 terminus; that terminus is restored from the germline J gene. The chain is built from TRBV2 and TRBJ2-5; 7 bases are a match to TRBD2. CDR3 length: 16 amino acids. V dropped 5 bases and J dropped 4; count of bases not matched to a gene: 13. Germline V gene sequence: CDR1 SNHLY, CDR2 FYNNEI. Incomplete CDR3 DNA: TGTGCCAGCAGTAGACGCCCGCGGGAGATGGGAGAGACC. Protein sequence: CASSRRPREMGET. The full CDR3 protein reads CASSRRPREMGETQYF.

As regards this clone: The read halts 3 residues ahead of the CDR3 end, with the missing end drawn from the germline J gene. The chain has TRBV7-6 and TRBJ1-2; D gene uncertain. The CDR3 contains 16 residues. The germline V gene has CDR1 SGHVS and CDR2 FNYEAQ. CDR3 DNA, as far as it was read: TGTGCCAGCAGCTTACTGGCGGGAGGGCCAAGGAATGAC. Its protein is CASSLLAGGPRND. The whole CDR3 sequence is CASSLLAGGPRNDYTF.

This clone was seen many times. Coverage ceases 3 residues before the CDR3 finishes, and the germline J gene fills in the end. V usage is TRBV20-1 and J usage is TRBJ2-3, with D perhaps TRBD1 (6 bases). The CDR3 consists of 13 residues. In germline, CDR1 is DFQATT, CDR2 SNEGSKA (reference sequence). CDR3 DNA, as far as it was read: TGCAGTGCCCCTCGGGGTGGGGGCGAGACG. Its translation: CSAPRGGGET. The CDR3 in its entirety is CSAPRGGGETQYF.

This clone was observed at least ten times. The CDR3 extends 3 residues past the end of the read, so its final part is completed from the germline J gene. The V and J genes are TRBV5-5 and TRBJ2-4; D unresolved. This CDR3 spans 12 amino acids. Trimming left V 0 bases short and J 8 bases short, with 6 bases between. Germline loops: CDR1 SGHKS, CDR2 YYEKEE (reference sequence). The CDR3 sequence is CASSLDRHIQYF. The covered CDR3 bases are TGTGCCAGCAGCTTGGACAGACACATT.

Comments on this clone: The CDR3 goes on 3 residues after the read ends, and that part is filled in from the germline J gene. The gene calls are TRBV2 and TRBJ2-2; TRBD1 matches at 7 bases. Per germline, CDR1 SNHLY and CDR2 FYNNEI. With 6 bases clipped from V and 6 bases from J, the junction kept 4 bases outside the gene matches. CDR3 size: 13 residues. The CDR3 sequence: CASSPTGAGELFF. The CDR3 bases that were read are TGTGCCAGCAGCCCAACAGGGGCCGGGGAG.

About this clone: Sequencing ends 3 residues short of the CDR3 end; the germline J gene provides the rest. The chain combines TRBV5-1 with TRBJ2-2; D is possibly TRBD1 (5 bases). CDR1 is SGHRS and CDR2 is YFSETQ in the germline V gene. This CDR3 has 15 amino acids. CDR3 DNA (partial): TGCGCCAGCCACCTAGGGGCTACAACTAATGAAAAG. Translating it yields CASHLGATTNEK. The whole CDR3 region reads CASHLGATTNEKLFF.